The present TCR beta chain was sequenced within a study of molecular identifiers for immune sequencing clone quantification. This clonotype was counted a few times. Each library that profiled naive CD8 cells came from roughly 20,000 to 1,000,000 sorted cells with 10%, 30% or 50% RNA. Sorting recovered naive CD8 T cells on a CD8+CD4-CCR7+CD45RA+ profile. Making the bulk TCR libraries relied on previously described methods and listed TCR primers. One entry per CDR3 protein results from TCRdb running MiXCR on the PCR reads. The repertoire holds 460,000 or so distinct CDR3 sequences, with over 20% as singletons. Sequencing was carried out using naive CD8+ T cells from blood, with Jurkat cell RNA spiked in. Stated subset: FACS-sorted CD8+CD4-CCR7+CD45RA+ naive T cells. This TCR came from a human donor in good health. Some libraries in this study had Jurkat cell RNA spiked in.

In DNA, the CDR3 is TGTGCCAGCAGCCAAGACGGCGTCACAGATACGCAGTATTTT. It is translated as CASSQDGVTDTQYF. The chain recombines TRBV3-1 with TRBJ2-3; no firm D call. V was shortened by 0 bases and J by 2 bases, with 6 bases between the two germline ends. The V gene's germline CDR1 is LGHDT and CDR2 YNNKEL (reference sequence). This CDR3 has 14 amino acids.